The 27 T cell receptor beta chains in this list originate from one sample, sequenced in a study of shared clonotypes between healthy human individuals. Method: immunoSEQ multiplex PCR; TCRdb's copy keeps in-frame clones and lacks some. The table lists roughly 2 million clones, 90% to 96% of them singletons, with roughly 0.13% in the top ten. Sequencing was performed on naive CD4+ T cells sorted from blood. As for subset: CD45RA+ positively selected. These receptors came from a man younger than 35 in good health.

This clone was recorded once. This sample also contains other DNA sequences that code for the same CDR3. The chain couples TRBV7-9 to TRBJ2-1, with TRBD2 as a possible D gene (5 bases). V lost 5 bases to trimming and J lost 0 bases, with 11 bases between them. Germline-derived CDR1 and CDR2 are SEHNR and FQNEAQ (reference sequence). This CDR3 region has 15 residues. As DNA, the CDR3 is TGTGCCAGCAGCCCTGGACTCAGCTCCTACAATGAGCAGTTCTTC. Translating gives CASSPGLSSYNEQFF. Combining the CDR3 with reference TRBV7-9 and TRBJ2-1 gives the whole variable domain DTGVSQNPRHKITKRGQNVTFRCDPISEHNRLYWYRQTLGQGPEFLTYFQNEAQLEKSRLLSDRFSAERPKGSFSTLEIQRTEQGDSAMYLCASSPGLSSYNEQFFGPGTRLTVL.

The chain is built from TRBV7-6 and TRBJ2-2, with D tentatively TRBD2 (5 bases). V shed 4 bases and J shed 6 bases, with 12 bases lying between them. Germline CDR1 SGHVS, CDR2 FNYEAQ. The CDR3 covers 14 residues. CDR3 amino acids: CASSSQTTPGELFF. CDR3 DNA sequence: TGTGCCAGCAGCTCTCAGACTACGCCCGGGGAGCTGTTTTTT.

The chain links TRBV7-2 to TRBJ2-7; 9 bases line up with TRBD2. V was pared by 7 bases and J by 2 bases, with 9 bases of the junction left unmatched. The germline CDR1 and CDR2 sequences are SGHTA and FQGNSA. CDR3 length equals 15 residues. CDR3 nucleotides: TGTGCCAGCACCCAAGCGGGGGGCGGCCCCTACGAGCAGTACTTC. It specifies CASTQAGGGPYEQYF.

As regards this clone: Other DNA sequences within the sample encode an identical CDR3. The rearrangement links TRBV6-5 to TRBJ1-6, with 8 nucleotides matching TRBD1. The CDR3 consists of 15 residues. In germline, CDR1 is MNHEY, CDR2 SVGAGI. V was clipped by 0 bases and J by 7 bases; unmatched bases: 2. The CDR3 is CASSYSWTGNSPLHF. For the CDR3, the DNA is TGTGCCAGCAGTTACTCGTGGACAGGGAATTCACCCCTCCACTTT.

The chain links TRBV5-1 to TRBJ2-1, with 8 bases matching TRBD2. Germline CDR1 and CDR2: SGHRS and YFSETQ. V dropped 4 bases and J dropped 9; count of bases not matched to a gene: 3. The CDR3 has 12 amino acids. CDR3 coding DNA: TGCGCCAGCAGCATTAGCGGGACTGAGCAGTTCTTC. Translating it yields CASSISGTEQFF.

Details on this clone: Different DNA sequences within this sample yield the same CDR3. The genes are TRBV5-1 and TRBJ2-3, with D unresolved. Looked up from germline, CDR1 is SGHRS and CDR2 is YFSETQ. Trimming cost V 5 bases and J 0 bases, with 4 bases left between them. The CDR3 consists of 12 residues. In nucleotides, the CDR3 is TGCGCCAGCAGAGTCAGCACAGATACGCAGTATTTT. It encodes CASRVSTDTQYF. Full variable domain (outside the CDR3, taken from reference TRBV5-1 and TRBJ2-3): KAGVTQTPRYLIKTRGQQVTLSCSPISGHRSVSWYQQTPGQGLQFLFEYFSETQRNKGNFPGRFSGRQFSNSRSEMNVSTLELGDSALYLCASRVSTDTQYFGPGTRLTVL.

The J gene is TRBJ1-1, the V gene TRBV19; D is perhaps TRBD1 (5 bases). Germline CDR1 LNHDA, CDR2 SQIVND (reference sequence). V lost 6 bases to trimming and J lost 1 base, with 15 bases between them. The CDR3 covers 15 residues. The CDR3 here is CASRALGLPNTEAFF. CDR3 DNA sequence: TGTGCCAGTAGGGCTTTGGGGCTTCCGAACACTGAAGCTTTCTTT.

Concerning this clone: Additional DNA sequences in this sample encode the identical CDR3. J is TRBJ2-3 and V is TRBV19, with D perhaps TRBD2 (5 bases). The germline V and J ends were trimmed by 1 base and 6 bases, with 8 bases remaining between them. The CDR3 is 13 residues long. Germline CDR1 and CDR2: LNHDA and SQIVND (reference sequence). The CDR3 sequence is CASSIAGTDTQYF. DNA of the CDR3: TGTGCCAGTAGTATAGCGGGAACGGATACGCAGTATTTT.

Comment on this clone: The same CDR3 also results from other DNA sequences found in this sample. The rearrangement joins TRBV7-9 to TRBJ2-5; TRBD2 aligns across 9 bases. This CDR3 is 14 amino acids long. CDR1 and CDR2 from the germline V gene are SEHNR and FQNEAQ (reference sequence). The V and J ends lost 2 bases and 3 bases, in that order; junction bases with no gene match: 1. CDR3 coding DNA: TGTGCCAGCAGCTTATTAGCGGGAGAAGAGACCCAGTACTTC. Protein sequence: CASSLLAGEETQYF.

This sequence joins TRBV28 and TRBJ1-2; 7 nucleotides align to TRBD1. Germline V gene lookup returns CDR1 MDHEN and CDR2 SYDVKM. Germline trimming cut 4 bases from V and 7 bases from J; bases unmatched to any gene: 12. This CDR3 contains 15 residues. The CDR3 here is CASSYPGQAGSGYTF. The CDR3 DNA is TGTGCCAGCAGTTACCCCGGACAGGCGGGGTCTGGCTACACCTTC.

The CDR3 DNA is TGTGCCAGCACGGCAGGGAAGGATTCACCCCTCCACTTT. Its translation is CASTAGKDSPLHF. The V call is TRBV25-1, the J call TRBJ1-6, with a possible D match to TRBD1 (5 bases). Germline CDR1 reads MGHDK; CDR2 reads SYGVNS. The ends were cut back, 7 bases at V and 8 bases at J, with 12 bases in the middle. This CDR3 comprises 13 residues.

The gene calls are TRBV27 and TRBJ1-6; D is unclear. The length of the CDR3 is 17 residues. Germline V CDR1 and CDR2: MNHEY, SMNVEV (reference sequence). The V end lost 5 bases, the J end lost 0 bases, and 14 bases lay between the germline ends. CDR3 protein: CASSKGDPTSYNSPLHF. The CDR3 DNA reads TGTGCCAGCAGTAAGGGAGACCCTACCTCCTATAATTCACCCCTCCACTTT.

The chain employs TRBV7-6 and TRBJ2-7, with a possible D match to TRBD2 (5 bases). Germline V gene sequence: CDR1 SGHVS, CDR2 FNYEAQ. This CDR3 region has 15 residues. V gave up 1 base and J gave up 6 bases, with 16 bases separating them. CDR3 sequence reads: CASSLDGGRKFEQYF. CDR3 DNA sequence: TGTGCCAGCAGCTTAGATGGTGGGAGAAAATTCGAGCAGTACTTC.

Points on this clone: Different DNA sequences within this sample yield the same CDR3. The gene calls are TRBV11-2 and TRBJ2-7; D unclear. The CDR3 has 13 amino acids. Trimming stripped 1 base from V and 4 bases from J, with 8 bases between. Germline CDR1 SGHAT, CDR2 FQNNGV. CDR3 nucleotide sequence: TGTGCCAGCAGCTTAGGTGAGCCGTACGAGCAGTACTTC. Translation: CASSLGEPYEQYF.

Turning to this clone: Other DNA sequences in this sample translate to the same CDR3. The V call is TRBV30, the J call TRBJ2-3; D uncertain. The CDR3 contains 12 residues. Per the germline V gene, CDR1 is GTSNPN and CDR2 is SVGIG (reference sequence). V was clipped by 0 bases and J by 3 bases, with 4 bases between them. CDR3 amino acids: CAWSVATDTQYF. Here the CDR3 DNA reads TGTGCCTGGAGTGTGGCAACAGATACGCAGTATTTT.

The chain carries TRBV5-4 and TRBJ2-7; 14 bases align to TRBD2. V shed 3 bases, J shed 2 bases, and the junction held 10 bases outside the gene matches. The CDR3 loop spans 18 amino acids. Per germline, CDR1 SGHNT and CDR2 YYREEE (reference sequence). The CDR3 DNA follows: TGTGCCAGCAGCTCACCGGGACTAGCGGGAGAAGTGGCCTACGAGCAGTACTTC. Its protein product is CASSSPGLAGEVAYEQYF.

The chain couples TRBV29-1 to TRBJ2-3; 11 bases agree with TRBD2. The germline CDR1 and CDR2 sequences are SQVTM and ANQGSEA. The trim removed 7 bases at V and 1 base at J, leaving 4 bases unmatched. The CDR3 has 14 amino acids. CDR3 residues: CSAGTSGRTDTQYF. The CDR3 coding sequence is TGCAGCGCCGGGACTAGCGGACGCACAGATACGCAGTATTTT.

The chain combines TRBV5-1 with TRBJ2-1; 8 bases are a match to TRBD1. Germline CDR1 and CDR2: SGHRS and YFSETQ. V gave up 4 bases and J gave up 0 bases; unmatched junction bases: 3. The CDR3 sequence is 15 residues long. CDR3 in amino acids: CASSGDRRSYNEQFF. CDR3 bases: TGCGCCAGCAGCGGGGACAGGCGCTCCTACAATGAGCAGTTCTTC.

J is TRBJ1-4 and V is TRBV27; TRBD1 aligns across 8 bases. The V segment lost 3 bases and the J segment 3 bases; nucleotides outside the gene matches: 9. The CDR3 length is 17 residues. Germline loops: CDR1 MNHEY, CDR2 SMNVEV (reference sequence). CDR3 DNA sequence: TGTGCCAGCAGTTTCGGACAGGGTTGGAGCCCTAATGAAAAACTGTTTTTT. Its translation is CASSFGQGWSPNEKLFF.

Details on this clone: The identical CDR3 is also encoded by other nucleotide sequences in the sample. V gene TRBV5-1 combines with J gene TRBJ1-4; 8 bases align to TRBD1. The V gene's germline CDR1 is SGHRS and CDR2 YFSETQ. V shed 4 bases, J shed 5 bases, and the junction held 4 bases outside the gene matches. The CDR3 has 14 residues. This chain's CDR3 is CASSLAGGNEKLFF. In DNA form, the CDR3 reads TGCGCCAGCAGCCTGGCAGGGGGCAATGAAAAACTGTTTTTT.

The gene calls are TRBV5-4 and TRBJ2-2; perhaps TRBD2 as D (5 bases). The germline V and J ends were trimmed by 2 bases and 2 bases, with 13 bases remaining between them. From germline, CDR1 is SGHNT and CDR2 YYREEE (reference sequence). This CDR3 has 16 residues. The DNA for the CDR3 is TGTGCCAGCAGCTTCTACGCGACTACCAACACCGGGGAGCTGTTTTTT. Its translation: CASSFYATTNTGELFF.

V and J are TRBV5-4 and TRBJ2-3; 11 positions match TRBD2. The junction had 10 bases not matched to a gene; V was cut back by 4 bases and J by 6 bases. CDR1 and CDR2 (germline): SGHNT, YYREEE (reference sequence). This CDR3 has 16 amino acids. CDR3 in DNA: TGTGCCAGCAGCCGGGGACTAGCGGATACTTTGGATACGCAGTATTTT. Residues: CASSRGLADTLDTQYF.

This chain joins TRBV28 and TRBJ2-1; tentative D call: TRBD2 (5 bases). V lost 8 bases and J 12 bases, leaving 17 bases between the germline ends. The CDR3 is made up of 12 amino acids. Per the germline V gene, CDR1 is MDHEN and CDR2 is SYDVKM. In DNA, the CDR3 is TGTGCCAGCGCTGGTAGCGCTTCCGTGCAGTTCTTC. Translated, it gives CASAGSASVQFF.

The rearrangement joins TRBV7-9 to TRBJ1-1; possible D gene TRBD1, 6 bases. The V end lost 6 bases, the J end lost 1 base, and 12 bases lay between the germline ends. The CDR3 covers 14 residues. Germline-derived CDR1 and CDR2 are SEHNR and FQNEAQ (reference sequence). The CDR3 coding sequence is TGTGCCAGCAGGTCCGGACAGAAGAACACTGAAGCTTTCTTT. It specifies CASRSGQKNTEAFF.

This rearrangement joins TRBV7-2 to TRBJ2-3; 9 positions match TRBD1. Germline-derived CDR1 and CDR2 are SGHTA and FQGNSA. The length of the CDR3 is 18 residues. Trimming at V came to 5 bases and at J to 6 bases, leaving 18 bases not matched to a gene. The CDR3 DNA reads as TGTGCCAGCAGCCCCCCGGGACAGGGAGCGGCCCCAAGGGATACGCAGTATTTT. Protein sequence: CASSPPGQGAAPRDTQYF.

The chain is built from TRBV30 and TRBJ2-1; 9 bases agree with TRBD2. This CDR3 region has 16 residues. Germline V gene lookup returns CDR1 GTSNPN and CDR2 SVGIG (reference sequence). V lost 2 bases to trimming and J lost 4 bases; unmatched junction nucleotides: 9. The CDR3 nucleotides are TGTGCCTGGAGTAAAGCTAGCGGGACGAAATACAATGAGCAGTTCTTC. This gives the protein CAWSKASGTKYNEQFF.

The chain links TRBV5-1 to TRBJ1-3; no firm D call. Trimming took 5 bases from V and 3 from J, leaving 9 bases between them. The CDR3 has 13 residues. Germline lookup yields CDR1 SGHRS and CDR2 YFSETQ. CDR3 DNA sequence: TGCGCCAGCAGGGAGGAGGGTGGAAACACCATATATTTT. Its translation is CASREEGGNTIYF.